This T cell receptor (beta chain) was obtained from a study of T cell repertoires in aging, cancer and after chemotherapy. Study in general: Donor ages fell into six groups from 30 or younger up to 70 or older.

By share of the sample, this clonotype is large. The antigen is not known. Peripheral blood genomic DNA, not sorted cells or RNA, was the template. Study-wide results and caveats: Untreated cancer patients had significantly lower blood TCR diversity than age-matched healthy donors.

Rearranged V-D-J TRB sequences were amplified with a mixed TRB-A/B primer pool. TCRdb reprocessed the multiplex PCR reads via MiXCR and lists one record per CDR3 protein. The sample shows about 1,300 distinct CDR3 sequences, 20% to 25% of them seen only once. This receptor was obtained from a human donor with a solid tumor. Sequences were obtained from blood.

The CDR3 sequence is CAWSVGAAWYF. The CDR3 DNA reads as TGTGCCTGGAGTGTCGGGGCGGCGTGGTACTTC. The chain has TRBV30 and TRBJ2-5; possibly TRBD1 or TRBD2 for D (5 bases each). The germline V gene encodes CDR1 GTSNPN and CDR2 SVGIG (reference sequence). CDR3 length: 11 amino acids. V lost 0 bases to trimming and J lost 13 bases, with 12 bases between them.